This T cell receptor beta chain came from a study of CD8 T cells in Susac syndrome. Study-wide findings and caveats: As the study acknowledged, the number of individuals who were part of its TCR sequencing and HLA analysis was relatively small.

Each multiple sclerosis control was a treatment-naive patient with relapsing-remitting disease that was either stable or active. Random hexamers served to reverse transcribe roughly 0.45 to 1 ug RNA. immunoSEQ multiplex PCR amplified TCR beta CDR3 across 54 Vbeta, 13 Jbeta. MiXCR, run by TCRdb on the immunoSEQ multiplex PCR reads, gives a single entry per CDR3 protein. The table includes around 280,000 distinct CDR3 sequences, around 83% detected once. V was trimmed by 6 bases and J by 4 bases, leaving 24 bases between them. The CDR3 consists of 18 residues. The V gene's germline CDR1 is PRHDT and CDR2 FYEKMQ (reference sequence). The count of this clonotype is one. Its antigen is as yet unknown.

This receptor was taken from a human donor with multiple sclerosis. The chain has TRBV13 and TRBJ2-2, with D tentatively TRBD2 (7 bases). Source material: CD8+ T cells from PBMCs. This CDR3 is CASRSRQGRGRTTGELFF. CDR3 nucleotide sequence: TGTGCCAGCAGAAGCCGGCAGGGGCGGGGGAGAACCACCGGGGAGCTGTTTTTT. Variable domain in full (rest from reference TRBV13 and TRBJ2-2): AAGVIQSPRHLIKEKRETATLKCYPIPRHDTVYWYQQGPGQDPQFLISFYEKMQSDKGSIPDRFSAQQFSDYHSELNMSSLELGDSALYFCASRSRQGRGRTTGELFFGEGSRLTVL.